The entry below describes one TCR beta chain. This specimen comes from a study of blood T cell repertoires in COVID-19. Study at large: The samples span acute and convalescent COVID-19 from the United States, Italy and Spain.

Two negative PCRs, clearance, or symptom resolution were required of recovered Cohort 3 donors. Germline V gene data show CDR1 as KGHDR and CDR2 as SFDVKD. The CDR3 length is 15 residues. The junction had 0 bases not matched to a gene; V was cut back by 2 bases and J by 1 base. Sequencing used immunoSEQ multiplex PCR; TCRdb keeps in-frame clones, though not all of them. The table shows fewer than 300,000 clones, with around 90% occurring only once. The sample was PBMCs or T cells enriched from blood (not recorded which). This receptor was taken from a young woman who had recovered from COVID-19. The chain combines TRBV24-1 with TRBJ2-1, with 8 bases matching TRBD1. The CDR3 region has the DNA TGTGCCACCAGTGATTACAGGGGGTCCTACAATGAGCAGTTCTTC. This sequence encodes CATSDYRGSYNEQFF.